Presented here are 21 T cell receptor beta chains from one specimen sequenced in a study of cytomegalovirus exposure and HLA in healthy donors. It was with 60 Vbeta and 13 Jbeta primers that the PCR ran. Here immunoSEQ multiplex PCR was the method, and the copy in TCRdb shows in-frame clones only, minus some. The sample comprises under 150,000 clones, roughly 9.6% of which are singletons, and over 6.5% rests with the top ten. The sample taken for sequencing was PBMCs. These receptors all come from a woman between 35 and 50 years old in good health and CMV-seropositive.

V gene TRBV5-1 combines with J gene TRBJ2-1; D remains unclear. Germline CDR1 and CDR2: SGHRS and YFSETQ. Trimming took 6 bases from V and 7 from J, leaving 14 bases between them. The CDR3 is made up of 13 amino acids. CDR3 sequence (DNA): TGCGCCAGCACTTACGACCCTAGGAATGAGCAGTTCTTC. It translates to CASTYDPRNEQFF.

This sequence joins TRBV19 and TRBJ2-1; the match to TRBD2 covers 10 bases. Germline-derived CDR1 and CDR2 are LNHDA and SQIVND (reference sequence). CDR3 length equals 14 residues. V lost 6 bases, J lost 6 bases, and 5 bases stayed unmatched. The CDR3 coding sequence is TGTGCCAGTAGGTGGAGCGGGGGGGTCAATGAGCAGTTCTTC. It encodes CASRWSGGVNEQFF. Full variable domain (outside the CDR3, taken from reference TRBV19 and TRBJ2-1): DGGITQSPKYLFRKEGQNVTLSCEQNLNHDAMYWYRQDPGQGLRLIYYSQIVNDFQKGDIAEGYSVSREKKESFPLTVTSAQKNPTAFYLCASRWSGGVNEQFFGPGTRLTVL.

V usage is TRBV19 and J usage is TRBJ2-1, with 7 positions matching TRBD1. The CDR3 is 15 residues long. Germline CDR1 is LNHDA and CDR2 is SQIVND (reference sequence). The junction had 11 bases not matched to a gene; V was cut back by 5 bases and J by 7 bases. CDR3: CASSPRQGLRNEQFF. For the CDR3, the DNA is TGTGCCAGTAGTCCCCGACAGGGCTTAAGGAATGAGCAGTTCTTC. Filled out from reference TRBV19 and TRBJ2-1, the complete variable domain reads DGGITQSPKYLFRKEGQNVTLSCEQNLNHDAMYWYRQDPGQGLRLIYYSQIVNDFQKGDIAEGYSVSREKKESFPLTVTSAQKNPTAFYLCASSPRQGLRNEQFFGPGTRLTVL.

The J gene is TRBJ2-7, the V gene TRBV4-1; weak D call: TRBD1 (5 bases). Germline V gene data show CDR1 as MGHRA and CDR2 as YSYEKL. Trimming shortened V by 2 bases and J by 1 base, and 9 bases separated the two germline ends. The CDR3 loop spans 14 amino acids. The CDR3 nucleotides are TGCGCCAGCAGCCAAAACACAGGATCCTACGAGCAGTACTTC. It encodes CASSQNTGSYEQYF.

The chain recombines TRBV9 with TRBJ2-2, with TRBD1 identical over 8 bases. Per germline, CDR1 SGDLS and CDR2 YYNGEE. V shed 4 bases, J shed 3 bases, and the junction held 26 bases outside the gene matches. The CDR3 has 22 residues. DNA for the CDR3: TGTGCCAGCAGCTCTGCCATCTGGACAGGGTCTCTAGGGGGCGGGGACACCGGGGAGCTGTTTTTT. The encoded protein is CASSSAIWTGSLGGGDTGELFF.

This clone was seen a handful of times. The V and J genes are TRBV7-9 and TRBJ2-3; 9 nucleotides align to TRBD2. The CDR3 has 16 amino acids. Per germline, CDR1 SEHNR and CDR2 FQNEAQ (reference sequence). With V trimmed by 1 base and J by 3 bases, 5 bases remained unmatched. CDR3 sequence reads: CASSLGLAGITDTQYF. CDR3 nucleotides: TGTGCCAGCAGCTTAGGGCTAGCGGGAATTACAGATACGCAGTATTTT. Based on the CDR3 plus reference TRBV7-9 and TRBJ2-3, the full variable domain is DTGVSQNPRHKITKRGQNVTFRCDPISEHNRLYWYRQTLGQGPEFLTYFQNEAQLEKSRLLSDRFSAERPKGSFSTLEIQRTEQGDSAMYLCASSLGLAGITDTQYFGPGTRLTVL.

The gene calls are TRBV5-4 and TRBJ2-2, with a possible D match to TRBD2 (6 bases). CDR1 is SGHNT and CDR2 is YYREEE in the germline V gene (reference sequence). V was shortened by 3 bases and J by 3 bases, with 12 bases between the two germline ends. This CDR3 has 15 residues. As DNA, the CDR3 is TGTGCCAGCAGCTGGGGGGTTCGCGACACCGGGGAGCTGTTTTTT. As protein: CASSWGVRDTGELFF.

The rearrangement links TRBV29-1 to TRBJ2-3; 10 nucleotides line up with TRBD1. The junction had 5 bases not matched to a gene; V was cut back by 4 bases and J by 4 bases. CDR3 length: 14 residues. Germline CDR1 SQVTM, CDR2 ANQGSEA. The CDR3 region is CSVALGQGPDTQYF. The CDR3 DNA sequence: TGCAGCGTTGCTTTGGGACAGGGGCCAGATACGCAGTATTTT.

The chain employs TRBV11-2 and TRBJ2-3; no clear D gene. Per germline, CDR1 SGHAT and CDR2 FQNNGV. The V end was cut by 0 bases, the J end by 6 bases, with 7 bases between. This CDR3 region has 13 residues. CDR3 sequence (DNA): TGTGCCAGCAGCTTAGATTTGCAGGATACGCAGTATTTT. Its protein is CASSLDLQDTQYF.

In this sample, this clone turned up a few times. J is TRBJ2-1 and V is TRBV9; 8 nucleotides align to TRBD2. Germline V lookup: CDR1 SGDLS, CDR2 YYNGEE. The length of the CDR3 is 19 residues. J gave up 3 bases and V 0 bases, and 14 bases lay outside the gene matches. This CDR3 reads CASSVEGGRYSGVYNEQFF. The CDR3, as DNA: TGTGCCAGCAGCGTAGAGGGGGGGCGGTATAGCGGGGTCTACAATGAGCAGTTCTTC.

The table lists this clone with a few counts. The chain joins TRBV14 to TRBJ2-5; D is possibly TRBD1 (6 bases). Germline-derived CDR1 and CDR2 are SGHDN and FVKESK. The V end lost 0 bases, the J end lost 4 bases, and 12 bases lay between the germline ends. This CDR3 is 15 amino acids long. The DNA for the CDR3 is TGTGCCAGCAGCCAAGAGACAGGTGGGGCAGAGACCCAGTACTTC. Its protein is CASSQETGGAETQYF.

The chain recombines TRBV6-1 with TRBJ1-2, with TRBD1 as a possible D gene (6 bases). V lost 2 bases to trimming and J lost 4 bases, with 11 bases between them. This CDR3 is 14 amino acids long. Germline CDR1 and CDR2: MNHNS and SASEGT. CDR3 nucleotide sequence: TGTGCCAGCAGTGAACAGGGGTCTCTCTATGGCTACACCTTC. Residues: CASSEQGSLYGYTF.

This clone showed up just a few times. The CDR3 region is CASSLAQGQGGRGNTIYF. The CDR3 DNA reads TGTGCCAGCAGCTTAGCGCAAGGACAGGGAGGACGTGGAAACACCATATATTTT. The chain links TRBV7-9 to TRBJ1-3, with 8 positions matching TRBD1. Germline V CDR1 and CDR2: SEHNR, FQNEAQ (reference sequence). J gave up 3 bases and V 0 bases, and 10 bases lay outside the gene matches. The CDR3 sequence is 18 residues long.

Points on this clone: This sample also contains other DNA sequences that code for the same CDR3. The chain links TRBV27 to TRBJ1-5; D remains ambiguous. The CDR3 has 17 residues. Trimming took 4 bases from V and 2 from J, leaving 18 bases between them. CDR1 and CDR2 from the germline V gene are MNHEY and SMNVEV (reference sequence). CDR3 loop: CASSSRTNFKGNQPQHF. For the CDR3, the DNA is TGTGCCAGCAGTTCTAGAACTAACTTTAAGGGCAATCAGCCCCAGCATTTT.

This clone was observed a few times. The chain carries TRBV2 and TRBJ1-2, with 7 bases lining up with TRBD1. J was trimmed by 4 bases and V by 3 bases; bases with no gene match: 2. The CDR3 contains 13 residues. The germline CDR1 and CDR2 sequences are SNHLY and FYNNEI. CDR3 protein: CASSDRTGYGYTF. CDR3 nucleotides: TGTGCCAGCAGTGACAGGACAGGCTATGGCTACACCTTC.

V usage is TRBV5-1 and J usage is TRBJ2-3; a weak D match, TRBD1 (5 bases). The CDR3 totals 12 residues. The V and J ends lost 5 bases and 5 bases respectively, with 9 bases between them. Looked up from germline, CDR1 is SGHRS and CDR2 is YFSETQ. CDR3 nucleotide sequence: TGCGCCAGCAGATCAGGGTTAGATACGCAGTATTTT. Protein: CASRSGLDTQYF.

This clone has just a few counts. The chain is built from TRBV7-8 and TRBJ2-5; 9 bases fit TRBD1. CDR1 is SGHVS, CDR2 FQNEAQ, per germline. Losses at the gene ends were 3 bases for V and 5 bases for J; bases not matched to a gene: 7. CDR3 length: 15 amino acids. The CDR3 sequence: CASSFSRDRGETQYF. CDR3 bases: TGTGCCAGCAGCTTCTCCAGAGACAGGGGGGAGACCCAGTACTTC.

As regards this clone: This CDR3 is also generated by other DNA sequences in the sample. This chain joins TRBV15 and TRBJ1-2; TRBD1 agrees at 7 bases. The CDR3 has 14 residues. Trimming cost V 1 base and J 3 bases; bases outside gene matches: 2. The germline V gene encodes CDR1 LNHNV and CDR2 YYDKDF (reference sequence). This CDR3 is CATSRGGTDYGYTF. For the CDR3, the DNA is TGTGCCACCAGCAGAGGAGGGACAGACTATGGCTACACCTTC.

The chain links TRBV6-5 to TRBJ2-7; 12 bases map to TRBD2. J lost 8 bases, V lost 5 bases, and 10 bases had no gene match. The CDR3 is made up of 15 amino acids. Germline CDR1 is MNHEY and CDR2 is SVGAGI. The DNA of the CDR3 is TGTGCCAGCAGTCGACTAGCGGGGGCCCAGGCGCAGCAGTACTTC. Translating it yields CASSRLAGAQAQQYF.

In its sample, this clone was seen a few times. The CDR3 region has the DNA TGTGCCAGCAGCTTTCGGGCAGGGGGATACGAGCAGTACTTC. It encodes CASSFRAGGYEQYF. The chain is built from TRBV5-6 and TRBJ2-7; 7 bases match TRBD1. The CDR3 contains 14 residues. Germline assignment: CDR1 SGHDT and CDR2 YYEEEE. V lost 2 bases and J lost 4; bases outside the gene matches: 6.

Written as DNA, the CDR3 is TGTGCCAGCAGTTACCTACAGGGGAGCTCCTACAATGAGCAGTTCTTC. Encoded protein: CASSYLQGSSYNEQFF. The rearrangement uses TRBV6-5 and TRBJ2-1; 7 bases fit TRBD1. The germline V gene encodes CDR1 MNHEY and CDR2 SVGAGI. J gave up 0 bases and V 2 bases, and 4 bases lay outside the gene matches. This CDR3 spans 16 amino acids.